This TCR beta chain was recovered during a study of blood T cell repertoires in COVID-19. This clone showed up just a few times. Original processing notes: Estimation of nucleated cell counts relied on the amplification of reference gene primers. Clones were sequenced by immunoSEQ multiplex PCR, and TCRdb holds only the in-frame ones, with some missing. For V, J and clone size, that table is used; D and trimming come from the DNA. The sample contains 150,000 to 200,000 clones, 81% of which appear only once. Sequenced: peripheral blood. The clonotype comes from an elderly woman with COVID-19, enrolled during active disease.

The DNA for the CDR3 is TGTGCCAGCAGCTCGTTGACAGGGCTCCCCACAGATACGCAGTATTTT. Translated: CASSSLTGLPTDTQYF. This rearrangement joins TRBV7-8 to TRBJ2-3; 7 bases align to TRBD1. This CDR3 contains 16 residues. The V and J ends lost 4 bases and 2 bases, in that order; junction bases with no gene match: 9. In germline, CDR1 is SGHVS, CDR2 FQNEAQ.